The 25 T cell receptor beta chains given below trace back to one sample, sequenced in a study of metastatic and nonmetastatic thyroid tumors. Ahead of thyroid surgery, no patient had received treatment of any kind. From the PCR reads, TCRdb re-called clones with MiXCR. The table has tens of thousands of clones, 20% to 25% seen once. Sample: blood. The receptors originated from a female donor with papillary thyroid cancer or a benign thyroid nodule (not recorded which). Some clones in this sample may be carry-over from other donors' samples.

This clone appeared a few times. With a much larger clone just one base away, this may be a read error. V usage is TRBV11-1 and J usage is TRBJ1-1, with D unclear. V gave up 5 bases and J gave up 6 bases, with 22 bases separating them. The CDR3 covers 16 residues. Germline V CDR1 and CDR2: SGHAT, FQDESV (reference sequence). CDR3: CASSPHPFAVRSEAFF. CDR3 nucleotide sequence: TGTGCCAGCAGCCCACACCCCTTCGCGGTCAGGTCTGAAGCTTTCTTT.

Comment on this clone: A much larger clonotype is one base distant, so this may be a read error. The chain combines TRBV2 with TRBJ1-4; 8 bases map to TRBD1. Trimming cost V 6 bases and J 4 bases; bases outside gene matches: 4. Germline V lookup: CDR1 SNHLY, CDR2 FYNNEI. The CDR3 is 14 amino acids. CDR3 coding DNA: TGTGCCAGCAGATGGGACAGGCTTAATGAAAAACTGTTTTTT. Translated, it gives CASRWDRLNEKLFF.

This clone was counted at least ten times. This chain uses TRBV20-1 with TRBJ2-3; 16 bases line up with TRBD2. The germline V gene encodes CDR1 DFQATT and CDR2 SNEGSKA (reference sequence). This CDR3 contains 18 residues. V trimming: 4 bases; J trimming: 0 bases; junction bases outside the gene matches: 7. The CDR3 here is CSAISGLAGGPSTDTQYF. The CDR3 region has the DNA TGCAGTGCTATATCGGGACTAGCGGGAGGGCCGAGCACAGATACGCAGTATTTT.

This clone was picked up many times. V gene TRBV12-3 or TRBV12-4 combines with J gene TRBJ1-3; 7 bases map to TRBD1. The CDR3 contains 15 residues. V shed 1 base, J shed 4 bases, and the junction held 4 bases outside the gene matches. The CDR3 DNA reads TGTGCCAGCAGTTTAGGTTGGACAGGAGGAAACACCATATATTTT. This sequence encodes CASSLGWTGGNTIYF.

Comments on this clone: Germline and junction disagree at one end, which may indicate a read error. This chain connects TRBV9 to TRBJ2-1; D is unclear. Germline V gene sequence: CDR1 SGDLS, CDR2 YYNGEE. The CDR3 has 17 residues. The CDR3 sequence is CASSVGVSSSSYNDQFF. CDR3 nucleotides: TGTGCCAGCAGCGTAGGGGTCTCCTCCAGCTCCTACAATGACCAGTTCTTC.

The sample holds one count of this clone. The chain uses TRBV4-2 and TRBJ2-1, with D maybe TRBD2 (6 bases). Germline V gives CDR1 LGHNA, CDR2 YNFKEQ. V was pared by 1 base and J by 7 bases, with 11 bases between. The CDR3 extends over 14 amino acids. CDR3 amino acids: CASSQVGSLNEQFF. The CDR3, as DNA: TGTGCCAGCAGCCAAGTCGGGAGTTTGAATGAGCAGTTCTTC.

This sequence joins TRBV20-1 and TRBJ1-2; the D gene is possibly TRBD1 (6 bases). The V and J ends lost 6 bases and 9 bases respectively, with 20 bases between them. This CDR3 spans 13 amino acids. CDR1 DFQATT and CDR2 SNEGSKA come from the germline V gene (reference sequence). In DNA, the CDR3 is TGCAGTGCCGACATGGGGGCCTCTTATTGCTACACCTTC. The encoded protein is CSADMGASYCYTF.

This clone was found many times. The V gene is TRBV20-1, the J gene TRBJ1-1; D unresolved. Germline CDR1 reads DFQATT; CDR2 reads SNEGSKA (reference sequence). The CDR3 is 14 residues long. V dropped 4 bases and J dropped 0 bases, with 12 bases sitting between them. CDR3 nucleotide sequence: TGCAGTGCTACCACAGATTCTATGAACACTGAAGCTTTCTTT. It yields the protein CSATTDSMNTEAFF.

This clone was counted many times. J is TRBJ2-1 and V is TRBV6-1, with 10 bases aligning to TRBD2. Germline-derived CDR1 and CDR2 are MNHNS and SASEGT. CDR3 length: 14 amino acids. The V and J ends lost 6 bases and 6 bases, in that order; junction bases with no gene match: 5. The CDR3 region is CASSSSGSINEQFF. CDR3 nucleotides: TGTGCCAGCAGCTCTAGCGGGAGTATCAATGAGCAGTTCTTC.

Turning to this clone: At one boundary the junction diverges from the germline segment, which might be a read error. V and J are TRBV20-1 and TRBJ2-3; D possibly corresponds to TRBD1 (5 bases). Per the germline V gene, CDR1 is DFQATT and CDR2 is SNEGSKA (reference sequence). This CDR3 is built from 14 residues. The CDR3 bases are TGCAGTGAAGGCCGAGGACACCCTACAGATACCCAGTATTTT. It translates to CSEGRGHPTDTQYF.

This clone was observed many times. It may be a read error: a sequence one base away is much more abundant. This chain connects TRBV6-1 to TRBJ2-1; 8 bases match TRBD1. This CDR3 is built from 13 residues. CDR1 is MNHNS and CDR2 is SASEGT in the germline V gene. With V trimmed by 7 bases and J by 10 bases, 9 bases remained unmatched. Written as DNA, the CDR3 is TGTGCCAGCATGGTGACAGGGGTGGGGGAGCAGTTCTTC. Its protein product is CASMVTGVGEQFF.

This clone has at least ten counts. This rearrangement joins TRBV5-8 to TRBJ1-1; tentative D call: TRBD1 (6 bases). The CDR3 contains 14 residues. Trimming stripped 3 bases from V and 4 bases from J, with 13 bases between. CDR1 and CDR2 (germline): SGHTS, YDEGEE. CDR3 in amino acids: CASSWGHRGTEAFF. The CDR3 DNA sequence: TGTGCCAGCAGCTGGGGGCATCGTGGCACTGAAGCTTTCTTT.

The rearrangement links TRBV20-1 to TRBJ1-2; D remains unclear. Germline values: CDR1 DFQATT, CDR2 SNEGSKA (reference sequence). Deletions cut 1 base from V and 0 bases from J, with 12 bases between. There are 15 residues in the CDR3. As DNA, the CDR3 is TGCAGTGCTAGAGTTAGTGTGCTAACTAACTATGGCTACACCTTC. This gives the protein CSARVSVLTNYGYTF.

This sequence joins TRBV12-3 or TRBV12-4 and TRBJ1-4; TRBD1 might be the D (6 bases). Trimming shortened V by 8 bases and J by 0 bases, and 13 bases separated the two germline ends. This CDR3 is built from 15 residues. The CDR3 coding sequence is TGTGCCAGCCGTTCCTGGACAGCAACTAATGAAAAACTGTTTTTT. It yields the protein CASRSWTATNEKLFF.

This clone was counted ten times or more. The gene calls are TRBV4-1 and TRBJ2-1; tentatively, D is TRBD2 (5 bases). The CDR3 consists of 15 residues. Trimming cost V 3 bases and J 8 bases, with 17 bases left between them. Germline V CDR1 and CDR2: MGHRA, YSYEKL. CDR3 amino acids: CASSQEARLVYEQFF. The CDR3 DNA follows: TGCGCCAGCAGCCAGGAGGCTCGACTTGTCTATGAGCAGTTCTTC.

This clone has ten or more counts. The V and J genes are TRBV2 and TRBJ1-1; 7 positions match TRBD1. This CDR3 is 13 amino acids long. Germline loops: CDR1 SNHLY, CDR2 FYNNEI. J lost 1 base, V lost 11 bases, and 7 bases had no gene match. DNA for the CDR3: TGTGCCCACAGGGGAACAGGGAACACTGAAGCTTTCTTT. This codes for CAHRGTGNTEAFF.

This clone was recorded a few times. V usage is TRBV7-9 and J usage is TRBJ2-5, with 9 bases identical to TRBD1. In germline, CDR1 is SEHNR, CDR2 FQNEAQ (reference sequence). J was trimmed by 5 bases and V by 5 bases; bases with no gene match: 6. The length of the CDR3 is 14 residues. The CDR3 is CASSPGQGGETQYF. The CDR3 bases are TGTGCCAGCAGCCCGGGACAGGGTGGGGAGACCCAGTACTTC.

This clone was detected only a few times. Since a much larger clone is just one base distant, this may be a read error. V and J are TRBV5-6 and TRBJ2-7, with a tentative D call TRBD1 (6 bases). CDR1 is SGHDT, CDR2 YYEEEE, per germline. CDR3 length equals 14 residues. CDR3 in amino acids: CAISLGTLLYEQYF. As DNA, the CDR3 is TGTGCCATCAGCTTGGGGACACTTCTGTACGAGCAGTACTTC. The full variable domain, rest sourced from reference TRBV5-6 and TRBJ2-7, is DAGVTQSPTHLIKTRGQQVTLRCSPKSGHDTVSWYQQALGQGPQFIFQYYEEEERQRGNFPDRFSGHQFPNYSSELNVNALLLGDSALYLCAISLGTLLYEQYFGPGTRLTVT.

This clone was seen many times. The chain recombines TRBV12-3 or TRBV12-4 with TRBJ1-3; D unresolved. V was clipped by 3 bases and J by 11 bases, with 14 bases between them. The CDR3 extends over 13 amino acids. This CDR3 reads CASSFSSGRAIYF. CDR3 in DNA: TGTGCCAGCAGTTTCTCCTCTGGAAGGGCCATATATTTT.

Comment on this clone: At one end, the junction sequence differs from germline, possibly due to a read error. CDR3 coding DNA: TGCGCCAGCATCCAAGTTCCAGGGATTTATGAGCAGTCCTTC. This sequence encodes CASIQVPGIYEQSF. V gene TRBV4-1 combines with J gene TRBJ2-1; TRBD1 is a possible D gene (5 bases). CDR1 is MGHRA, CDR2 YSYEKL, per germline. This CDR3 contains 14 residues.

This CDR3 reads CSASYRERGNTIYF. The CDR3 DNA is TGCAGTGCTAGTTACAGGGAGAGAGGGAACACCATATATTTT. The V gene is TRBV20-1, the J gene TRBJ1-3; D possibly corresponds to TRBD1 (6 bases). Trimming took off 3 bases at V and 7 bases at J, with 16 bases between the two ends. Per the germline V gene, CDR1 is DFQATT and CDR2 is SNEGSKA (reference sequence). This CDR3 region has 14 residues.

This clone was seen only a few times. The V gene is TRBV18, the J gene TRBJ2-1; D is ambiguous. The CDR3 loop spans 15 amino acids. Germline V lookup: CDR1 KGHSH, CDR2 LQKENI. Trimming shortened V by 3 bases and J by 0 bases, and 9 bases separated the two germline ends. The CDR3 loop is CASSPNISSYNEQFF. The CDR3 region has the DNA TGTGCCAGCTCACCTAACATCAGCTCCTACAATGAGCAGTTCTTC.

This clone was recorded at least ten times. The same CDR3 can be traced to other DNA sequences in this sample. The V call is TRBV4-2, the J call TRBJ2-1, with 8 positions matching TRBD2. Germline V CDR1 and CDR2: LGHNA, YNFKEQ. V dropped 0 bases and J dropped 4; count of bases not matched to a gene: 8. This CDR3 has 17 residues. The CDR3 here is CASSQDVRGRTYNEQFF. The CDR3 DNA is TGTGCCAGCAGCCAAGATGTCCGCGGGAGGACTTACAATGAGCAGTTCTTC.

A note on this clone: A much larger clonotype is one base distant, so this may be a read error. The J gene is TRBJ2-6, the V gene TRBV11-2, with D possibly being TRBD1 (6 bases). Germline loops: CDR1 SGHAT, CDR2 FQNNGV. This CDR3 contains 14 residues. The CDR3 sequence: CSSSLGAGANVLTF. Written as DNA, the CDR3 is TGTTCCAGCAGCTTGGGGGCCGGGGCCAACGTCCTGACTTTC.

This clone came up many times. The chain recombines TRBV5-5 with TRBJ2-2, with 7 nucleotides matching TRBD1. Looked up from germline, CDR1 is SGHKS and CDR2 is YYEKEE (reference sequence). V was pared by 7 bases and J by 7 bases, with 16 bases of the junction left unmatched. This CDR3 has 16 residues. The CDR3 DNA is TGTGCCAGCTCACCGGTCCCGACAGGGTCGGACGGGGAGCTGTTTTTT. This encodes CASSPVPTGSDGELFF.